The 5 T cell receptor beta chains below all came from one sample that was sequenced in a study of blood T cells in healthy people across ages. Primers used in a second PCR of about 7 to 12 cycles were a sample-barcoded 5' primer and a J-beta primer mix. Each CDR3 protein is one row after TCRdb ran MiXCR on the 5' RACE reads. The sample includes some 900,000 distinct CDR3 sequences, roughly 48% of them seen just once. Sequenced material: blood. All receptors derive from a man in his thirties or forties in good health.

Notes on this clonotype: At one boundary the junction diverges from the germline segment, which might be a read error. The V call is TRBV6-1, the J call TRBJ2-3; TRBD1 matches at 7 bases. CDR3 size: 15 residues. Germline CDR1 MNHNS, CDR2 SASEGT. The CDR3 loop reads CACSDNTGGTDTQYF. The CDR3 region has the DNA TGTGCCTGCAGCGATAATACAGGGGGCACAGATACGCAGTATTTT.

To note about this clonotype: One end of the junction fails to match germline, which may point to a read error. V gene TRBV5-1 combines with J gene TRBJ1-2; no reliable D call. Germline lookup yields CDR1 SGHRS and CDR2 YFSETQ. The CDR3 contains 12 residues. The CDR3 region is CASNLENSVRTF. CDR3 in DNA: TGCGCCAGCAACTTGGAAAATAGCGTACGCACCTTC.

This clonotype was seen many times. The chain recombines TRBV28 with TRBJ2-1; D is ambiguous. Germline CDR1 reads MDHEN; CDR2 reads SYDVKM. Trimming took 8 bases from V and 4 from J, leaving 12 bases between them. The CDR3 is 13 amino acids. The CDR3 DNA is TGTGCCAGCTCTCCCCCACCATACAATGAGCAGTTCTTC. It is translated as CASSPPPYNEQFF. Supplemented by reference TRBV28 and TRBJ2-1, the full variable domain reads DVKVTQSSRYLVKRTGEKVFLECVQDMDHENMFWYRQDPGLGLRLIYFSYDVKMKEKGDIPEGYSVSREKKERFSLILESASTNQTSMYLCASSPPPYNEQFFGPGTRLTVL.

In this sample, this clonotype turned up once. The chain combines TRBV28 with TRBJ2-5; 7 nucleotides line up with TRBD1. The V gene end was trimmed by 5 bases and the J gene end by 11 bases; junction bases not matched to a gene: 20. This CDR3 region has 16 residues. CDR1 is MDHEN, CDR2 SYDVKM, per germline. This CDR3 is CASSPSRGLHGIGQYF. The DNA for the CDR3 is TGTGCCAGCAGTCCTAGTAGGGGGCTCCACGGAATAGGGCAGTACTTC.

The chain recombines TRBV27 with TRBJ2-7, with TRBD1 matching over 7 bases. J gave up 2 bases and V 5 bases, and 6 bases lay outside the gene matches. Germline lookup yields CDR1 MNHEY and CDR2 SMNVEV (reference sequence). The CDR3 runs 14 residues. The CDR3 bases are TGTGCCAGCAGTGTAACAGGGGTCCCCTACGAGCAGTACTTC. As protein: CASSVTGVPYEQYF.